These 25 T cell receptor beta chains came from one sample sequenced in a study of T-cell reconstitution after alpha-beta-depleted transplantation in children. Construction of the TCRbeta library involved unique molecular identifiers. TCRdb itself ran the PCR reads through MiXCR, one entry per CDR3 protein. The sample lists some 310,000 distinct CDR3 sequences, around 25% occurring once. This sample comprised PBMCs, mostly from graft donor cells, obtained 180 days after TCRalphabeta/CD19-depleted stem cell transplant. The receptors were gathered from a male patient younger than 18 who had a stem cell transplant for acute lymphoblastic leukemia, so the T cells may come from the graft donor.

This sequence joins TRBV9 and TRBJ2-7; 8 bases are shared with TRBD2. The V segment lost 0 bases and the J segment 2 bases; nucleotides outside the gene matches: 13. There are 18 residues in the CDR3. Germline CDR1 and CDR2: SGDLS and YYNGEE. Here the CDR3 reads CASSVGGSGMPSTYEQYF. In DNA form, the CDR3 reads TGTGCCAGCAGCGTAGGTGGTAGCGGGATGCCGAGCACCTACGAGCAGTACTTC. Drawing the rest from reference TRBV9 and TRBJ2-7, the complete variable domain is DSGVTQTPKHLITATGQRVTLRCSPRSGDLSVYWYQQSLDQGLQFLIQYYNGEERAKGNILERFSAQQFPDLHSELNLSSLELGDSALYFCASSVGGSGMPSTYEQYFGPGTRLTVT.

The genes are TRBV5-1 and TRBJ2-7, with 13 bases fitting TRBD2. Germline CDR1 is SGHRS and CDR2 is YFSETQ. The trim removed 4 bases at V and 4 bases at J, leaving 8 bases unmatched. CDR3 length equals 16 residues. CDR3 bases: TGCGCCAGCAGCCCGGGACTAGCGGGATCCTTGTACGAGCAGTACTTC. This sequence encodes CASSPGLAGSLYEQYF.

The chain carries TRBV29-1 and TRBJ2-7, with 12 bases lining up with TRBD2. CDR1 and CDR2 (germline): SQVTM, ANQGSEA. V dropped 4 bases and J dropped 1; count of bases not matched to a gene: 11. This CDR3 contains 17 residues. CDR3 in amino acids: CSVVGTSGLPRSYEQYF. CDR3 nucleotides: TGCAGCGTTGTGGGGACTAGCGGGTTACCCCGGTCCTACGAGCAGTACTTC.

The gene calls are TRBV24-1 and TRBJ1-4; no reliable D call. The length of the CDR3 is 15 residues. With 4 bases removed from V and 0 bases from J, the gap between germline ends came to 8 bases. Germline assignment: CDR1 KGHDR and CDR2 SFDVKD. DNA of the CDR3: TGTGCCACCAGTGACTCAAGAGCAACTAATGAAAAACTGTTTTTT. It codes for CATSDSRATNEKLFF.

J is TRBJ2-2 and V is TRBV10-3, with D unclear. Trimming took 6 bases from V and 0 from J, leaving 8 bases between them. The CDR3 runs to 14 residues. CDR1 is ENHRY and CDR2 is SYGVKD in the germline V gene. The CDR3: CAIRQAANTGELFF. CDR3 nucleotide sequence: TGTGCCATCAGACAAGCCGCGAACACCGGGGAGCTGTTTTTT.

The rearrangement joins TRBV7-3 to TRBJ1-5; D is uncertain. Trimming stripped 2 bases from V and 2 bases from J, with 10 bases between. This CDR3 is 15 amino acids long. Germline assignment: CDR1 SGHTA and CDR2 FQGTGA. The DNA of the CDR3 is TGTGCCAGCAGCTTACAAGGTTGGGGCAATCAGCCCCAGCATTTT. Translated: CASSLQGWGNQPQHF.

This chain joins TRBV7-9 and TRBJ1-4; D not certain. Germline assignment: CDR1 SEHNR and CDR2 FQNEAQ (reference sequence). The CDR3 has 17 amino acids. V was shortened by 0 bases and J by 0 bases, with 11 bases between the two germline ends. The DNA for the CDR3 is TGTGCCAGCAGCTTAGCCATTCCGGGGTCAACTAATGAAAAACTGTTTTTT. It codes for CASSLAIPGSTNEKLFF.

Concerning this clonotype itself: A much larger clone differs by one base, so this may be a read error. The CDR3 sequence is CASSLRGNYGDTF. CDR3 nucleotides: TGCGCCAGCAGCCTGCGGGGAAACTATGGCGACACCTTC. The gene calls are TRBV5-1 and TRBJ1-2; D gene unclear. CDR1 is SGHRS and CDR2 is YFSETQ in the germline V gene. The CDR3 contains 13 residues.

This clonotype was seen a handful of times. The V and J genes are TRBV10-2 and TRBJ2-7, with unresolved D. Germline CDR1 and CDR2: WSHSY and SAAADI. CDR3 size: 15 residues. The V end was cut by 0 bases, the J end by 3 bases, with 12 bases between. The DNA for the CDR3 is TGCGCCAGCAGTGAGTCTGGGCTAGTCGGCTACGAGCAGTACTTC. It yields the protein CASSESGLVGYEQYF.

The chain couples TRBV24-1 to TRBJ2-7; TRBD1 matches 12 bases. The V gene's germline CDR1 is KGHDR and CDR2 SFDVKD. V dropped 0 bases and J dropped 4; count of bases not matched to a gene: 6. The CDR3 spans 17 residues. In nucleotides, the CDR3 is TGTGCCACCAGTGATTTGCCCGGGACAGGGGGCTTGTACGAGCAGTACTTC. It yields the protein CATSDLPGTGGLYEQYF.

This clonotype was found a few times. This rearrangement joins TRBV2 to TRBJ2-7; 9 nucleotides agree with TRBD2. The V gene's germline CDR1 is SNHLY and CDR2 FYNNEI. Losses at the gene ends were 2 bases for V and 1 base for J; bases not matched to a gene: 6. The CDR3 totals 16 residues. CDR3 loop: CASSESVAGGSYEQYF. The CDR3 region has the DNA TGTGCCAGCAGTGAATCGGTGGCGGGAGGGTCCTACGAGCAGTACTTC.

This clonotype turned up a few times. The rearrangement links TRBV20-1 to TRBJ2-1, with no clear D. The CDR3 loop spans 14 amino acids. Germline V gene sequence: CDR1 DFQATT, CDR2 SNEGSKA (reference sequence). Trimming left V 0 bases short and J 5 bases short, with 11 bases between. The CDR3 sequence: CSARDPPSDNEQFF. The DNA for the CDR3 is TGCAGTGCTAGAGATCCCCCCAGCGACAATGAGCAGTTCTTC.

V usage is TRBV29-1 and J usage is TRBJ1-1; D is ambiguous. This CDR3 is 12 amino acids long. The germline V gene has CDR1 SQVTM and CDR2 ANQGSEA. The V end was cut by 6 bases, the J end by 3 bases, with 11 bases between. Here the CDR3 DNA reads TGCAGCGTCCGACTGGGGTACACTGAAGCTTTCTTT. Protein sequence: CSVRLGYTEAFF.

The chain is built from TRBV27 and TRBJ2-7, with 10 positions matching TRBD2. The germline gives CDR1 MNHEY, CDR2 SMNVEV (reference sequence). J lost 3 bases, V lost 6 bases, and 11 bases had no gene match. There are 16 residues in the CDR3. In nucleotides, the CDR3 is TGTGCCAGCAGCCGGACTAGCGGAACACTGGGCTACGAGCAGTACTTC. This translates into CASSRTSGTLGYEQYF.

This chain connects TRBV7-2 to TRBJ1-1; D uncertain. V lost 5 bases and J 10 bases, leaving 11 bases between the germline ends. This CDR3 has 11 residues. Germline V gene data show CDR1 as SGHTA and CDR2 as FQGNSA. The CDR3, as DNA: TGTGCCAGCAGCGCCCATGCTAGAGCTTTCTTT. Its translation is CASSAHARAFF.

For the CDR3, the DNA is TGTGCCAGCAGCTTAGGTGGCGCATCTACAGCTTTCTTT. Translated: CASSLGGASTAFF. The rearrangement links TRBV7-9 to TRBJ1-1; D is unclear. Trimming took off 1 base at V and 10 bases at J, with 13 bases between the two ends. The CDR3 spans 13 residues. Per the germline V gene, CDR1 is SEHNR and CDR2 is FQNEAQ (reference sequence).

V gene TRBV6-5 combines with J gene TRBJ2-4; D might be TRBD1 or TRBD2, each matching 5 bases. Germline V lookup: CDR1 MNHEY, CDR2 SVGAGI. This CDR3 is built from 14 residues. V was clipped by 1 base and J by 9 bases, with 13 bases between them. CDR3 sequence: CASSYWDPDGIQYF. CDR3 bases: TGTGCCAGCAGTTACTGGGACCCCGATGGCATTCAGTACTTC.

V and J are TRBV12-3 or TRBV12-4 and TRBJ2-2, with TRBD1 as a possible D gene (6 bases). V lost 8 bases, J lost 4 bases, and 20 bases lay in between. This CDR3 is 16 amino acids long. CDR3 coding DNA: TGTGCCAGCCTACTTAACGCAGGGGCGAGCACCGGGGAGCTGTTTTTT. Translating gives CASLLNAGASTGELFF.

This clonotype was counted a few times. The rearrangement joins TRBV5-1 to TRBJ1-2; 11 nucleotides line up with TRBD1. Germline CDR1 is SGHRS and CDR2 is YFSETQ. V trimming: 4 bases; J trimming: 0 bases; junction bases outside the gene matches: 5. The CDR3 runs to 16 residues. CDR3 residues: CASSRMGQGANYGYTF. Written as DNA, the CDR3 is TGCGCCAGCAGCAGGATGGGACAGGGGGCTAACTATGGCTACACCTTC. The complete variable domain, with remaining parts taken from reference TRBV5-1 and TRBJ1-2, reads KAGVTQTPRYLIKTRGQQVTLSCSPISGHRSVSWYQQTPGQGLQFLFEYFSETQRNKGNFPGRFSGRQFSNSRSEMNVSTLELGDSALYLCASSRMGQGANYGYTFGSGTRLTVV.

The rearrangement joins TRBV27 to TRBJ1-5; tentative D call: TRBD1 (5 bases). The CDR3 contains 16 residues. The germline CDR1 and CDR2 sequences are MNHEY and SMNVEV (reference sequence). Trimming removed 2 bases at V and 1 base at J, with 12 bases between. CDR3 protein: CASSLHQGRSNQPQHF. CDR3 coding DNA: TGTGCCAGCAGTTTACATCAGGGAAGGAGCAATCAGCCCCAGCATTTT.

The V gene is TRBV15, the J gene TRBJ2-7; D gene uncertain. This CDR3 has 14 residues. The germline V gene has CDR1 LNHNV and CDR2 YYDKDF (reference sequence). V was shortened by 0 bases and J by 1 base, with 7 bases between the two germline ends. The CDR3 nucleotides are TGTGCCACCAGCAGAGATCTGGGTTCCTACGAGCAGTACTTC. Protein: CATSRDLGSYEQYF.

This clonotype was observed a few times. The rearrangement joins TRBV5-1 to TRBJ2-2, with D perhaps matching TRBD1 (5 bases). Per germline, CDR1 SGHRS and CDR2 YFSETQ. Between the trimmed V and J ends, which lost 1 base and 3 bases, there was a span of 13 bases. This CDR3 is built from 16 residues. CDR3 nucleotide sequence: TGCGCCAGCAGCTTGAAAGGGGTCGTGGACACCGGGGAGCTGTTTTTT. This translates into CASSLKGVVDTGELFF.

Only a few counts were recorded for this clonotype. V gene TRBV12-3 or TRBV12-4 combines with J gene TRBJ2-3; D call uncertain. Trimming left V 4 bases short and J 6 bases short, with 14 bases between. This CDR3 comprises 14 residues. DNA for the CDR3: TGTGCCAGCAGTTCCGGACCTCCGGAGGATACGCAGTATTTT. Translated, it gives CASSSGPPEDTQYF.

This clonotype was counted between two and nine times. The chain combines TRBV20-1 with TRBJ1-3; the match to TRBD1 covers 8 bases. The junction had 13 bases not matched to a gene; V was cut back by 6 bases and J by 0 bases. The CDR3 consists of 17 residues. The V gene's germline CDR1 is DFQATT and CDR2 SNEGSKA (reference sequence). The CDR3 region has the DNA TGCAGTGCCTCCGCGGACAGGGACCCTTACTCTGGAAACACCATATATTTT. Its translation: CSASADRDPYSGNTIYF.

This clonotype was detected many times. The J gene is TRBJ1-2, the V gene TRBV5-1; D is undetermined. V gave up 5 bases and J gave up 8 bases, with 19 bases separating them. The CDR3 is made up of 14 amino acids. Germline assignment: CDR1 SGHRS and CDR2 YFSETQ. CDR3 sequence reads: CASRRGPPLEGYTF. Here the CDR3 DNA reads TGCGCCAGCAGAAGAGGACCCCCTCTCGAGGGCTACACCTTC.